Listed below are T cell receptor beta chains from one sample, sequenced in a study of blood T cells in healthy people across ages. TCRdb re-derived calls from the 5' RACE reads in MiXCR, one entry per CDR3 protein. Of about 680,000 distinct CDR3 sequences detected, about half appear once; the ten largest clones hold roughly 30%. Sequencing was carried out using blood. The receptor source for this set is a woman in her sixties in good health. Both conserved end residues are part of each CDR3. D genes are given only for firm matches. For some rows the clone size is stated as once, few or many, or as a class when expanded; others skip it.

>.|TRBV27|TRBD1|TRBJ2-7
TGTGCCAGCAGTTTAACAGGGGGCCCCTACAATGAGCAGTACTTC
CASSLTGGPYNEQYF
>few|TRBV20-1|.|TRBJ2-7
TGCAGTGCTAGAGAGGCTGGCAGAGGCTACGAGCAGTACTTC
CSAREAGRGYEQYF
>.|TRBV6-1|TRBD2|TRBJ2-7
TGTGCCAGCAGGGAAACTAGCGGATTCGACGAGCAGTACTTC
CASRETSGFDEQYF
>.|TRBV2|.|TRBJ2-7
TGTGCCAGCAAGATAGAGGACGGCCCCTACGAGCAGTACTTC
CASKIEDGPYEQYF
>many|TRBV29-1|.|TRBJ2-5
TGCAGCGTTGGACAGCTCCAAGAGACCCAGTACTTC
CSVGQLQETQYF
>few|TRBV12-3/TRBV12-4|TRBD1|TRBJ1-2
TGTGCCAGCAGCACCGGGACAGGGAAGAACTATGGCTACACCTTC
CASSTGTGKNYGYTF
>few|TRBV29-1|TRBD1|TRBJ2-7
TGCAGCGCCGGACAGGGGATCTACGAGCAGTACTTC
CSAGQGIYEQYF
>.|TRBV12-3/TRBV12-4|TRBD2|TRBJ2-1
TGTGCCAGCAAACTCCTAGCGGGAAATTACAATGAGCAGTTCTTC
CASKLLAGNYNEQFF
>many|TRBV4-2|TRBD1|TRBJ2-5
TGTGCCAGCAGCCCCTGGACAGGGAAAGAGACCCAGTACTTC
CASSPWTGKETQYF
>.|TRBV27|.|TRBJ1-2
TGTGCCAGCAGTCCGGAGGGTAACTATGGCTACACCTTC
CASSPEGNYGYTF
>few|TRBV4-3|.|TRBJ2-7
TGCGCCAGCAGCCAAGATCTGGGGGGAAGTCCCTACGAGCAGTACTTC
CASSQDLGGSPYEQYF
>once|TRBV9|.|TRBJ1-1
TGTGCCAGCAGCGTAAGCAGTGTGAACACTGAAGCTTTCTTT
CASSVSSVNTEAFF
>few|TRBV7-2|.|TRBJ2-1
TGTGCCAGCAGCTTTACAGGGCAGCAATACAATGAGCAGTTCTTC
CASSFTGQQYNEQFF
>.|TRBV18|.|TRBJ1-6
TGTGCCAGCTCACCAGTTGCAGGAGGGGGGAGATCACCCCTCCACTTT
CASSPVAGGGRSPLHF
>.|TRBV20-1|TRBD2|TRBJ2-5
TGCAGTGCTAGTGGTCCAGCGGGAGGGCCTTTGGAGACCCAGTACTTC
CSASGPAGGPLETQYF
>once|TRBV4-2|.|TRBJ2-7
TGTGCCAGCAGCCAAGAGGGAGGAGACGCCAATGAGCAGTACTTC
CASSQEGGDANEQYF
>few|TRBV7-2|.|TRBJ2-5
TGTGCCAGCAGCTTAGGAGCCCCTGGCTGGGAGCAGTACTTC
CASSLGAPGWEQYF
>.|TRBV7-2|.|TRBJ2-3
TGTGCCAGCAGTGAAGGGGCTAGATCCACAGATACGCAGTATTTT
CASSEGARSTDTQYF
>few|TRBV4-3|TRBD2|TRBJ2-3
TGCGCCAGCAGCCAAGTGGTCCTAGCGGGGGGAGCCACAGATACGCAGTATTTT
CASSQVVLAGGATDTQYF
>.|TRBV6-6|.|TRBJ2-6
TGTGCCAGCAAAGCAACGCCTGGGGCCAACGTCCTGACTTTC
CASKATPGANVLTF
>.|TRBV28|TRBD1|TRBJ1-2
TGTGCCAGCGGACCCCCTTTGGGACAGGGGGCCCTTTATGGCTACACCTTC
CASGPPLGQGALYGYTF
>.|TRBV18|.|TRBJ2-3
TGTGCCAGCTCACCGATGCGGGACAATCCGCAGTATTTT
CASSPMRDNPQYF
>many|TRBV9|TRBD1|TRBJ2-7
TGTGCCAGCAGTGTCAGGGACAGGGGGGGCGAGCAGTACTTC
CASSVRDRGGEQYF
>.|TRBV6-2/TRBV6-3|TRBD2|TRBJ2-5
TGTGCCTCCGGGACTAGCGGGAGAGGAGAGACCCAGTACTTC
CASGTSGRGETQYF
>.|TRBV10-3|.|TRBJ2-5
TGTGCCATCAAAGACTCCCCCGATCAGGAGCAGTACTTC
CAIKDSPDQEQYF
>.|TRBV7-2|.|TRBJ2-7
TGTGCCAGCAGCGCTCCGGGACAGAGAGCGGGGTACGAGCAGTACTTC
CASSAPGQRAGYEQYF
>.|TRBV28|TRBD1|TRBJ2-1
TGTGCCACTCACGACAGGGGCAATGAGCAGTTCTTC
CATHDRGNEQFF
>.|TRBV30|TRBD2|TRBJ2-3
TGTGCCTGGAGTGTAGAGGCTAGCGGGGCAGATACGCAGTATTTT
CAWSVEASGADTQYF
>.|TRBV29-1|.|TRBJ1-2
TGCAGCGCCAGGCCGGACAGTTTAGAGGACTATGGCTACACCTTC
CSARPDSLEDYGYTF
>.|TRBV11-3|TRBD1|TRBJ1-2
TGTGCCAGCAGCTCCGGGACAGACCATGGCTACACCTTC
CASSSGTDHGYTF
>.|TRBV29-1|TRBD2|TRBJ2-5
TGCAGCGTTGGTGTTTTAGCGGGAGGTGGCAATGAGCAGTACTTC
CSVGVLAGGGNEQYF
>medium-sized|TRBV20-1|TRBD1|TRBJ2-1
TGCAGTGTCCTTGACAGGGAGCGAGTGGGGAATGAGCAGTTCTTC
CSVLDRERVGNEQFF
>.|TRBV3-1|.|TRBJ1-1
TGTGCCAGCAGCCGCCTGACGGTGAACACTGAAGCTTTCTTT
CASSRLTVNTEAFF
>.|TRBV24-1|.|TRBJ2-1
TGTGCCACCACCAAATTTGGGAGTCATAGGAATGAGCAGTTCTTC
CATTKFGSHRNEQFF
>.|TRBV6-1|.|TRBJ2-6
TGTGCCAGCAGTCGAGGGGGGCGCTTGTACGATCGCTCTGGGGCCAACGTCCTGACTTTC
CASSRGGRLYDRSGANVLTF
>few|TRBV20-1|.|TRBJ2-7
TGCAGTGCTAGACGGACACCCTTAGAGCTCTCCTACGAGCAGTACTTC
CSARRTPLELSYEQYF
>few|TRBV10-3|TRBD1|TRBJ2-3
TGTGCCTCCCAGGGACAGATCACAGATACGCAGTATTTT
CASQGQITDTQYF
>.|TRBV7-2|.|TRBJ2-7
TGTGCCAGCAGCCCCCAACAGAGCTCCTACGAGCAGTACTTC
CASSPQQSSYEQYF
>.|TRBV5-6|.|TRBJ2-1
TGTGCCAGCAGCCCCCGCCTGGGGGATAGGGTTAAATCGAATGAGCAGTTCTTC
CASSPRLGDRVKSNEQFF
>.|TRBV6-2/TRBV6-3|TRBD2|TRBJ2-5
TGTGCCAACACCGCCCATTTTAGCGGGAGGGCACGGAGCAATGAGCAGTACTTC
CANTAHFSGRARSNEQYF
>.|TRBV24-1|.|TRBJ2-7
TGTGCCACCAGTGCCTCGTTCGCTTTCGAGCAGTACTTC
CATSASFAFEQYF
>.|TRBV7-6|TRBD1|TRBJ1-6
TGTGCCAGCAGCTTAGTCGAGACAGGGGGCGATTCACCCCTCCACTTT
CASSLVETGGDSPLHF
>many|TRBV29-1|.|TRBJ2-7
TGCAGCGTGCGTAAGCATAGCAACGAGCAGTACTTC
CSVRKHSNEQYF
>.|TRBV24-1|TRBD2|TRBJ2-1
TGTGCCACCAGTGACTCTCCAAGGCTTAGCGGGGGTTACAATGAGCAGTTCTTC
CATSDSPRLSGGYNEQFF
>once|TRBV7-6|.|TRBJ2-1
TGTGCCATCAGCTCAAATAGTTGGGATGAGCAGTTCTTC
CAISSNSWDEQFF
>.|TRBV10-3|TRBD1|TRBJ2-7
TGTGCCATCAGTGGGGGACGACAGGGCAACGAGCAGTACTTC
CAISGGRQGNEQYF
>.|TRBV20-1|TRBD2|TRBJ2-1
TGCAGTGCTAGTAGGGCGGGAGGACCCTACAATGAGCAGTTCTTC
CSASRAGGPYNEQFF
>many|TRBV4-2|.|TRBJ2-4
TGTGCCAGCAGCCTACAGTCAACCCTAGCCAAAAACATTCAGTACTTC
CASSLQSTLAKNIQYF
>.|TRBV6-1|TRBD1|TRBJ2-7
TGTGCCAGCAGATTGGGACAGGGGAAGGACGAGCAGTACTTC
CASRLGQGKDEQYF
>few|TRBV7-2|.|TRBJ2-7
TGTGCCAGCAGCTTAGATTTGTGGGATGGCGAGCAGTACTTC
CASSLDLWDGEQYF
>.|TRBV20-1|TRBD1|TRBJ2-7
TGCAGTGCTGACGCCGGGACAGGGTATTACGAGCAGTACTTC
CSADAGTGYYEQYF
>few|TRBV15|TRBD1|TRBJ2-5
TGTGCCACCAGCAGAGATAGGGCGAGACAGGGGGCCCGAATTCAAGAGACCCAGTACTTC
CATSRDRARQGARIQETQYF
>.|TRBV10-3|TRBD1|TRBJ2-5
TGTGCCATCAGTGAGCGGGCGACAGGGGGCCGCCAAGAGACCCAGTACTTC
CAISERATGGRQETQYF
>many|TRBV12-3/TRBV12-4|.|TRBJ2-7
TGTGCCAGCAGTTTATACCACGAGCAGTACTTC
CASSLYHEQYF
>.|TRBV29-1|TRBD2|TRBJ2-4
TGCAGCGTTGAAGACCCTACCGTCCTAGCGGGAGGGTACAATGAGCAGTACTTC
CSVEDPTVLAGGYNEQYF